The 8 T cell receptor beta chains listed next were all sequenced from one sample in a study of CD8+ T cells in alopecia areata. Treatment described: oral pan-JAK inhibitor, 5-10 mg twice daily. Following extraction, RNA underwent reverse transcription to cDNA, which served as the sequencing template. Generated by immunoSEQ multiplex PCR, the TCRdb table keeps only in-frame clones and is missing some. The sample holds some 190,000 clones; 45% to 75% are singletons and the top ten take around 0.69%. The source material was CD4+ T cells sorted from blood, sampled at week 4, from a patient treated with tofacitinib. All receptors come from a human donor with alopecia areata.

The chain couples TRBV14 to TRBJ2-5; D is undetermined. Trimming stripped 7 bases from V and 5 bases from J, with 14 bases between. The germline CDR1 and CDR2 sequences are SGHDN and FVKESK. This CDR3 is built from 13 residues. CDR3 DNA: TGTGCCAGCAACCTACGAATTAGCGAGACCCAGTACTTC. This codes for CASNLRISETQYF.

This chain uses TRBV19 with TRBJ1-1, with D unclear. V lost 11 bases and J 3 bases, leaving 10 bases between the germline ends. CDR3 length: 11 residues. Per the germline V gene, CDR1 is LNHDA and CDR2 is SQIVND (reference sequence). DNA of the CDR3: TGTGCCGTACGGCAGGACACTGAAGCTTTCTTT. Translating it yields CAVRQDTEAFF.

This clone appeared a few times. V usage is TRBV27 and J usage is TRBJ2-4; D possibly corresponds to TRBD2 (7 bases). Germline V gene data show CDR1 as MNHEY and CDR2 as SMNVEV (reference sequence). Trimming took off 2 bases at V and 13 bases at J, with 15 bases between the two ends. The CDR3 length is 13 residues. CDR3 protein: CASSLRAGAGQYF. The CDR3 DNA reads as TGTGCCAGCAGTTTAAGGGCGGGGGCAGGGCAGTACTTC.

CDR3 residues: CAWRGQSHGYTF. The CDR3 DNA reads as TGTGCCTGGAGAGGACAGAGCCATGGCTACACCTTC. This chain links TRBV30 with TRBJ1-2; a possible D gene is TRBD1 (6 bases). Trimming took 3 bases from V and 6 from J, leaving 11 bases between them. The CDR3 runs to 12 residues. In germline, CDR1 is GTSNPN, CDR2 SVGIG (reference sequence).

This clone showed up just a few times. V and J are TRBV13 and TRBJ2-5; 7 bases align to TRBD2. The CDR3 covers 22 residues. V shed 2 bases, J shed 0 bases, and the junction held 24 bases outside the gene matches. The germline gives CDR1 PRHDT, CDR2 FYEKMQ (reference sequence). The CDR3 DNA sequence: TGTGCCAGCAGCTTAAGGTCGTTATTTAGTAGTGCTTCGGGAGGTAACCAAGAGACCCAGTACTTC. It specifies CASSLRSLFSSASGGNQETQYF.

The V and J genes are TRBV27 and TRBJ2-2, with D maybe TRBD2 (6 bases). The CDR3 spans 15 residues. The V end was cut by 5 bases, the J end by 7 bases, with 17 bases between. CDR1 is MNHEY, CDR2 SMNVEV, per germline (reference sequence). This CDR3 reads CASSLTTRVVGELFF. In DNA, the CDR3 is TGTGCCAGCAGTCTCACGACTAGGGTGGTCGGGGAGCTGTTTTTT.

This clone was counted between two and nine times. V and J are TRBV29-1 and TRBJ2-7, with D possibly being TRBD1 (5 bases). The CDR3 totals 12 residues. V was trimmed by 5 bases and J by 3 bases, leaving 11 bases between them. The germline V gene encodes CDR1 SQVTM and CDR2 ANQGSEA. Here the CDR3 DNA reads TGCAGCGTTATCATCCAGGGCTACGAGCAGTACTTC. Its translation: CSVIIQGYEQYF.

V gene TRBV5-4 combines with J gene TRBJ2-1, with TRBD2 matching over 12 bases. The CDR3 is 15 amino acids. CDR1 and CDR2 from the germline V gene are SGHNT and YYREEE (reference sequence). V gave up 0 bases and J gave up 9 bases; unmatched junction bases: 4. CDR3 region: CASSLGLAGGLEQFF. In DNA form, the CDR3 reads TGTGCCAGCAGCTTGGGGCTAGCGGGAGGGCTTGAGCAGTTCTTC. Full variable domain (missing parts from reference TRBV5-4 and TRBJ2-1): ETGVTQSPTHLIKTRGQQVTLRCSSQSGHNTVSWYQQALGQGPQFIFQYYREEENGRGNFPPRFSGLQFPNYSSELNVNALELDDSALYLCASSLGLAGGLEQFFGPGTRLTVL.